This T cell receptor beta chain was observed in a study of T cell changes during pregnancy in multiple sclerosis (dated by TCRdb to about 2019). With regard to the full study: In women with multiple sclerosis, the researchers looked at how the T cell repertoire shifted as pregnancy progressed.

Receptor libraries were prepared by the immunoSEQ multiplex PCR assay. TCRdb stores this immuneACCESS table with in-frame sequences only. Part of the clones is absent; in the studies checked, under half of the shortfall reflects unresolved V genes, and no reason is known for the rest. This sample gives tens of thousands of clones in total; around 91% of them show up just once. About 0.75% of the sample comes from the top ten. As to this clone: There is no known antigen for this receptor. Nothing much larger sits one base from this clone, and base qualities are not available.

Based on the germline V gene, the CDR1 and CDR2 sequences are MGHRA and YSYEKL. Inclusive of the bounding cysteine and phenylalanine, the CDR3 is 16 residues long. Kept here is only the CDR3 DNA, which spans 48 bases and is read in frame from base 1. Deletion took 0 bases off V and 3 bases off J, with a span of 13 bases between the germline ends. The chain uses TRBV4-1 and TRBJ2-3; matching of 6 bases hints at TRBD2 as the D gene. The sample was peripheral blood, taken in the third trimester of pregnancy. This receptor was obtained from a female donor in good health, enrolled as a control in a pregnancy study. Read as DNA, the sequence is TGCGCCAGCAGCCAAGAGGGGGGTTTAGCAACAGATACGCAGTATTTT. Protein translation: CASSQEGGLATDTQYF.